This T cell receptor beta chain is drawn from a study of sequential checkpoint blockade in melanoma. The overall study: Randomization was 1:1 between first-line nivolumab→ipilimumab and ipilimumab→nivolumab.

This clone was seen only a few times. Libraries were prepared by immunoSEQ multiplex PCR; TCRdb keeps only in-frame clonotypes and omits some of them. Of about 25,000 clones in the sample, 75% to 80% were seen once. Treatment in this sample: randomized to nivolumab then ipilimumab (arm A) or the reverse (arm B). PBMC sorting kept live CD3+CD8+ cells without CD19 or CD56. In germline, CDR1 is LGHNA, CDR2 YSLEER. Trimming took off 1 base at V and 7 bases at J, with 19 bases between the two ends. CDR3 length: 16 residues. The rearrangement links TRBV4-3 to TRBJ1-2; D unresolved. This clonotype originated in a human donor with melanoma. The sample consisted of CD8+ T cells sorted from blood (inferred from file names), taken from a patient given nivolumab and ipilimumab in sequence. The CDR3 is CASSQATVPAGSGYTF. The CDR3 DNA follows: TGCGCCAGCAGCCAAGCCACAGTCCCAGCTGGGAGTGGCTACACCTTC.